The 14 T cell receptor beta chains in this list originate from one sample, sequenced in a study of cytomegalovirus exposure and HLA in healthy donors. Data came from immunoSEQ multiplex PCR; TCRdb stores just in-frame clones and leaves some out. The sample holds about 160,000 clones, 85% to 90% seen once. Material: PBMCs. The source of these receptors is a young man in good health and CMV-seropositive.

The gene calls are TRBV7-9 and TRBJ2-7; 8 bases line up with TRBD2. The CDR3 is made up of 14 amino acids. Trimming at V came to 3 bases and at J to 3 bases, leaving 4 bases not matched to a gene. The germline CDR1 and CDR2 sequences are SEHNR and FQNEAQ (reference sequence). Here the CDR3 reads CASSLTGTSYEQYF. CDR3 bases: TGTGCCAGCAGCTTGACCGGGACTAGCTACGAGCAGTACTTC.

The chain links TRBV7-3 to TRBJ2-5, with TRBD1 matching 7 bases. V shed 4 bases, J shed 5 bases, and the junction held 10 bases outside the gene matches. The CDR3 extends over 15 amino acids. Germline CDR1 SGHTA, CDR2 FQGTGA. CDR3 nucleotides: TGTGCCAGCAGCTCACACAGGGGAGCGGCGGAGACCCAGTACTTC. Translated, it gives CASSSHRGAAETQYF.

V gene TRBV9 combines with J gene TRBJ2-1; D is ambiguous. The germline gives CDR1 SGDLS, CDR2 YYNGEE. V dropped 0 bases and J dropped 5 bases, with 6 bases sitting between them. This CDR3 is built from 13 residues. For the CDR3, the DNA is TGTGCCAGCAGCGTAGGGCACAACAATGAGCAGTTCTTC. Residues: CASSVGHNNEQFF.

The chain joins TRBV19 to TRBJ2-7, with 9 positions matching TRBD1. This CDR3 region has 15 residues. With 4 bases clipped from V and 2 bases from J, the junction kept 6 bases outside the gene matches. The germline V gene encodes CDR1 LNHDA and CDR2 SQIVND (reference sequence). The CDR3 region has the DNA TGTGCCAGTAGTACCGGGACAGGGTCCACCTACGAGCAGTACTTC. It translates to CASSTGTGSTYEQYF. Drawing the rest from reference TRBV19 and TRBJ2-7, the complete variable domain is DGGITQSPKYLFRKEGQNVTLSCEQNLNHDAMYWYRQDPGQGLRLIYYSQIVNDFQKGDIAEGYSVSREKKESFPLTVTSAQKNPTAFYLCASSTGTGSTYEQYFGPGTRLTVT.

This rearrangement joins TRBV30 to TRBJ2-5, with 8 bases aligning to TRBD1. V trimming: 3 bases; J trimming: 3 bases; junction bases outside the gene matches: 6. The CDR3 has 14 residues. Germline V lookup: CDR1 GTSNPN, CDR2 SVGIG (reference sequence). The CDR3 coding sequence is TGTGCCTGGAGGGGGACAGGAGGAAAAGAGACCCAGTACTTC. Protein: CAWRGTGGKETQYF. The variable domain in full, completed from reference TRBV30 and TRBJ2-5, reads SQTIHQWPATLVQPVGSPLSLECTVEGTSNPNLYWYRQAAGRGLQLLFYSVGIGQISSEVPQNLSASRPQDRQFILSSKKLLLSDSGFYLCAWRGTGGKETQYFGPGTRLLVL.

A few counts support this clone. The rearrangement joins TRBV6-4 to TRBJ2-7; D uncertain. CDR3 size: 11 residues. Trimming left V 7 bases short and J 12 bases short, with 16 bases between. Per germline, CDR1 MRHNA and CDR2 SNTAGT. CDR3 sequence: CASTFNSNGYF. The CDR3, as DNA: TGTGCCAGCACCTTCAACAGCAATGGGTACTTC.

The chain links TRBV2 to TRBJ2-5, with D possibly matching TRBD2 (6 bases). Trimming took off 6 bases at V and 2 bases at J, with 10 bases between the two ends. There are 13 residues in the CDR3. The germline CDR1 and CDR2 sequences are SNHLY and FYNNEI. The CDR3 region is CASSRDSQETQYF. The CDR3 bases are TGTGCCAGCAGCAGGGACTCTCAAGAGACCCAGTACTTC.

The chain is built from TRBV19 and TRBJ2-1; 8 bases fit TRBD2. The CDR3 extends over 18 amino acids. The germline CDR1 and CDR2 sequences are LNHDA and SQIVND (reference sequence). The V and J ends lost 3 bases and 4 bases, in that order; junction bases with no gene match: 14. The chain's CDR3 is CASSMIVIVAGGYNEQFF. The CDR3, as DNA: TGTGCCAGTAGTATGATCGTAATTGTGGCGGGAGGATACAATGAGCAGTTCTTC.

J is TRBJ2-5 and V is TRBV5-4, with 7 bases matching TRBD2. Germline V gene data show CDR1 as SGHNT and CDR2 as YYREEE (reference sequence). Unmatched junction bases numbered 3, after V lost 3 bases and J lost 1 base. This CDR3 is 14 amino acids long. CDR3 sequence reads: CASSSGTIQETQYF. In DNA, the CDR3 is TGTGCCAGCAGCTCGGGGACTATCCAAGAGACCCAGTACTTC.

The chain carries TRBV6-4 and TRBJ2-7, with D perhaps matching TRBD1 (7 bases). CDR3 length: 15 residues. Trimming removed 4 bases at V and 4 bases at J, with 17 bases between. Germline-derived CDR1 and CDR2 are MRHNA and SNTAGT. This CDR3 reads CASSVSQGGMYEQYF. The CDR3 DNA follows: TGTGCCAGCAGTGTATCGCAGGGGGGTATGTACGAGCAGTACTTC.

The gene calls are TRBV7-8 and TRBJ2-7; D remains unclear. V was cut by 5 bases and J by 0 bases, with 8 bases left in between. This CDR3 has 13 amino acids. Germline CDR1 and CDR2: SGHVS and FQNEAQ. The CDR3 reads CASSPPSSYEQYF. The CDR3 DNA follows: TGTGCCAGCAGCCCGCCGAGCTCCTACGAGCAGTACTTC.

CDR3 DNA sequence: TGTGCCAGCAGCACGGGACAGGGGGGCTATGGCTACACCTTC. Translation gives CASSTGQGGYGYTF. The V call is TRBV2, the J call TRBJ1-2; 11 nucleotides agree with TRBD1. Per the germline V gene, CDR1 is SNHLY and CDR2 is FYNNEI. The V segment lost 6 bases and the J segment 4 bases; nucleotides outside the gene matches: 4. The CDR3 loop spans 14 amino acids. The entire variable domain, with the rest obtained from reference TRBV2 and TRBJ1-2, is as follows: EPEVTQTPSHQVTQMGQEVILRCVPISNHLYFYWYRQILGQKVEFLVSFYNNEISEKSEIFDDQFSVERPDGSNFTLKIRSTKLEDSAMYFCASSTGQGGYGYTFGSGTRLTVV.

This clone was seen just once. The gene calls are TRBV7-6 and TRBJ2-7; 12 nucleotides agree with TRBD2. Trimming took 5 bases from V and 3 from J; bases not matched to a gene: 11. Germline V gives CDR1 SGHVS, CDR2 FNYEAQ. The CDR3 spans 17 residues. The CDR3, as DNA: TGTGCCAGCAGCCCAACTTATTCTAGCGGGAGGGACTACGAGCAGTACTTC. Residues: CASSPTYSSGRDYEQYF.

The chain carries TRBV6-1 and TRBJ1-5; D might be TRBD1 (6 bases). The V gene lost 5 bases and the J gene lost 6 bases, with 17 bases spanning the gap. The CDR3 consists of 15 residues. CDR1 is MNHNS and CDR2 is SASEGT in the germline V gene. The CDR3 nucleotides read TGTGCCAGCAGTCCGTTCGCGGGGGGCGGTCAGCCCCAGCATTTT. The encoded protein is CASSPFAGGGQPQHF.